Each of the 5 T cell receptor beta chains below was sequenced from the same sample in a study of blood T cell repertoires in COVID-19. Using immunoSEQ multiplex PCR, the repertoire was profiled, and TCRdb retains in-frame clones only, with some absent. This table has 150,000 to 200,000 clones, 65% to 90% appearing once. Sequences were obtained from peripheral blood. The receptor set was obtained from a human donor in a cohort sampled during active COVID-19.

The gene calls are TRBV27 and TRBJ2-3; 7 bases map to TRBD2. CDR3 length: 16 residues. V trimming: 5 bases; J trimming: 3 bases; junction bases outside the gene matches: 11. Germline V gene lookup returns CDR1 MNHEY and CDR2 SMNVEV (reference sequence). The CDR3 spells CASSAYRPRGTDTQYF. The CDR3 nucleotides are TGTGCCAGCAGTGCATATCGACCGCGGGGGACAGATACGCAGTATTTT.

A single count supports this clone. The V gene is TRBV7-2, the J gene TRBJ2-4, with TRBD2 identical over 8 bases. V lost 0 bases and J lost 1; bases outside the gene matches: 11. This CDR3 comprises 19 residues. The germline CDR1 and CDR2 sequences are SGHTA and FQGNSA. The CDR3 DNA sequence: TGTGCCAGCAGCTTAGCTTTGGCTAGCGGGCGGAGGGCCAAAAACATTCAGTACTTC. Its translation: CASSLALASGRRAKNIQYF.

The chain carries TRBV7-9 and TRBJ2-7; tentatively, D is TRBD1 (6 bases). V was pared by 5 bases and J by 6 bases, with 17 bases between. Germline-derived CDR1 and CDR2 are SEHNR and FQNEAQ (reference sequence). The CDR3 runs 14 residues. The CDR3 region is CASSPTGWSGEQYF. CDR3 nucleotides: TGTGCCAGCAGCCCAACAGGGTGGTCGGGCGAGCAGTACTTC.

J is TRBJ1-6 and V is TRBV7-2, with a tentative D call TRBD1 (5 bases). The CDR3 has 15 amino acids. The germline V and J ends were trimmed by 1 base and 12 bases, with 16 bases remaining between them. Germline V gene sequence: CDR1 SGHTA, CDR2 FQGNSA. The DNA of the CDR3 is TGTGCCAGCAGCTTAGTGGGGGGTGACGGAGGACCCCTCCACTTT. Its translation: CASSLVGGDGGPLHF.

The CDR3 loop is CASSLNPGLAGGTSSYEQYF. CDR3 in DNA: TGTGCCAGCAGCTTAAACCCGGGACTAGCGGGAGGTACTAGCTCCTACGAGCAGTACTTC. The chain has TRBV7-6 and TRBJ2-7; 15 bases map to TRBD2. With V trimmed by 2 bases and J by 0 bases, 11 bases remained unmatched. Per the germline V gene, CDR1 is SGHVS and CDR2 is FNYEAQ. The CDR3 is 20 residues long. Based on the CDR3 plus reference TRBV7-6 and TRBJ2-7, the full variable domain is GAGVSQSPRYKVTKRGQDVALRCDPISGHVSLYWYRQALGQGPEFLTYFNYEAQQDKSGLPNDRFSAERPEGSISTLTIQRTEQRDSAMYRCASSLNPGLAGGTSSYEQYFGPGTRLTVT.